This T cell receptor (beta chain) was sequenced during a study of blood T cells in healthy people across ages. Study-level findings and limits: Unsorted PBMCs ruled out conclusive naive versus antigen-experienced comparison. Higher diversity and more naive CD4+ cells were features of long-lived donors, compared to aged donors.

Details on this clonotype: Antigen: not known. The junction differs from germline at one of its ends, possibly a read error.

Total RNA was isolated from each sample in quantities of at least 6 micrograms. Using a J-beta primer mix together with a sample-barcoded 5' primer, a second PCR was run for roughly 6 to 12 cycles. Each CDR3 protein is one row after TCRdb ran MiXCR on the 5' RACE reads. In the table there are over 600,000 distinct CDR3 sequences, about 21% of which are singletons. Germline V gene data show CDR1 as LNHNV and CDR2 as YYDKDF (reference sequence). The CDR3 has 14 amino acids. This TCR was sampled from a man in his 70s in good health. The genes are TRBV15 and TRBJ2-3; D uncertain. Sequences were obtained from blood. Written as DNA, the CDR3 is TGTGTCACCAGCAGAGATCAGGTCCCAGATACGCAGTATTTT. It translates to CVTSRDQVPDTQYF.